These 22 T cell receptor beta chains share one sample of origin, sequenced in a study of cytomegalovirus exposure and HLA in healthy donors. The PCR made use of 60 Vbeta and 13 Jbeta primers. TCRdb keeps only in-frame clones here, not all; method: immunoSEQ multiplex PCR. The sample includes about 160,000 clones, around 78% of them seen just once. Material: PBMCs. Receptors originate from a woman in her forties or fifties in good health and CMV-seropositive.

This clone has a handful of counts. This chain links TRBV28 with TRBJ2-7; no firm D call. The germline V and J ends were trimmed by 5 bases and 1 base, with 9 bases remaining between them. Germline V CDR1 and CDR2: MDHEN, SYDVKM. CDR3 length equals 13 residues. The CDR3 sequence: CASSPPGSYEQYF. The CDR3 DNA is TGTGCCAGCAGTCCTCCCGGGTCCTACGAGCAGTACTTC.

The rearrangement links TRBV7-2 to TRBJ2-2; unclear D gene. The CDR3 is 14 amino acids. Trimming took 1 base from V and 4 from J, leaving 7 bases between them. Per germline, CDR1 SGHTA and CDR2 FQGNSA. This chain's CDR3 is CASSLGHLTGELFF. The CDR3 bases are TGTGCCAGCAGCTTAGGACATCTCACCGGGGAGCTGTTTTTT.

This clone was seen only a few times. This chain uses TRBV6-1 with TRBJ2-1, with D perhaps TRBD1 (6 bases). V shed 1 base and J shed 10 bases, with 14 bases lying between them. The CDR3 extends over 14 amino acids. Germline V gene data show CDR1 as MNHNS and CDR2 as SASEGT. The CDR3 nucleotides read TGTGCCAGCAGTGAAGGGGGGCTTTCTCCAGAGCAGTTCTTC. It specifies CASSEGGLSPEQFF.

The V gene is TRBV19, the J gene TRBJ1-2, with D hard to call. V dropped 10 bases and J dropped 5 bases, with 17 bases sitting between them. The CDR3 has 13 amino acids. The germline CDR1 and CDR2 sequences are LNHDA and SQIVND (reference sequence). DNA of the CDR3: TGTGCCACCCTCAAAGCGGGGAGGTATGGCTACACCTTC. Its protein product is CATLKAGRYGYTF.

The chain carries TRBV28 and TRBJ1-3; D not certain. Germline CDR1 is MDHEN and CDR2 is SYDVKM. This CDR3 spans 22 amino acids. The V end was cut by 6 bases, the J end by 0 bases, with 33 bases between. As DNA, the CDR3 is TGTGCCAGCAGAGTCTCCCCCTTTTTGAAGGAGAATGAGGGTGGCTCTGGAAACACCATATATTTT. Residues: CASRVSPFLKENEGGSGNTIYF.

The gene calls are TRBV6-5 and TRBJ1-4; D uncertain. The CDR3 loop spans 15 amino acids. Per germline, CDR1 MNHEY and CDR2 SVGAGI. The ends were cut back, 2 bases at V and 4 bases at J, with 11 bases in the middle. The CDR3 here is CASSYAEQRNEKLFF. In DNA form, the CDR3 reads TGTGCCAGCAGTTACGCGGAGCAGCGTAATGAAAAACTGTTTTTT.

Only one count was recorded for this clone. The chain is built from TRBV7-2 and TRBJ1-4; D is perhaps TRBD1 (6 bases). V was trimmed by 4 bases and J by 4 bases, leaving 13 bases between them. This CDR3 has 15 residues. From germline, CDR1 is SGHTA and CDR2 FQGNSA. The CDR3 DNA reads TGTGCCAGCAGCTCCTCAACAGGGAATAATGAAAAACTGTTTTTT. Amino acid sequence: CASSSSTGNNEKLFF.

CDR3 nucleotides: TGTGCCAGCAGTGAGGGCTCCTTCGGGGGAGACGAGCAGTACTTC. It translates to CASSEGSFGGDEQYF. This sequence joins TRBV6-1 and TRBJ2-7; a weak D match, TRBD2 (6 bases). This CDR3 is 15 amino acids long. CDR1 is MNHNS and CDR2 is SASEGT in the germline V gene. V lost 3 bases, J lost 5 bases, and 17 bases lay in between.

The chain is built from TRBV5-1 and TRBJ2-3; 7 bases are a match to TRBD2. The CDR3 extends over 16 amino acids. Germline CDR1 and CDR2: SGHRS and YFSETQ. V was pared by 2 bases and J by 4 bases, with 10 bases of the junction left unmatched. CDR3 amino acids: CASSFGGSSFPDTQYF. For the CDR3, the DNA is TGCGCCAGCAGCTTCGGGGGGTCTAGCTTCCCAGATACGCAGTATTTT. The full variable domain, rest sourced from reference TRBV5-1 and TRBJ2-3, is KAGVTQTPRYLIKTRGQQVTLSCSPISGHRSVSWYQQTPGQGLQFLFEYFSETQRNKGNFPGRFSGRQFSNSRSEMNVSTLELGDSALYLCASSFGGSSFPDTQYFGPGTRLTVL.

The chain couples TRBV10-3 to TRBJ1-6, with D possibly being TRBD1 (6 bases). Trimming shortened V by 10 bases and J by 7 bases, and 14 bases separated the two germline ends. The CDR3 extends over 13 amino acids. The germline gives CDR1 ENHRY, CDR2 SYGVKD. The CDR3 reads CASSRDKNSPLHF. DNA of the CDR3: TGTGCCAGCAGCCGGGACAAAAATTCACCCCTCCACTTT.

This chain links TRBV19 with TRBJ1-2; 9 bases fit TRBD1. After removal of 5 bases from V and 0 bases from J, the junction contained 7 bases not matched to a gene. The CDR3 covers 16 residues. The germline gives CDR1 LNHDA, CDR2 SQIVND (reference sequence). CDR3: CASSRPGTGTNYGYTF. DNA for the CDR3: TGTGCCAGTAGTCGGCCCGGGACAGGGACTAACTATGGCTACACCTTC.

The J gene is TRBJ2-2, the V gene TRBV15; D is ambiguous. V was clipped by 0 bases and J by 6 bases, with 8 bases between them. The germline V gene has CDR1 LNHNV and CDR2 YYDKDF (reference sequence). CDR3 size: 14 residues. In DNA, the CDR3 is TGTGCCACCAGCAGAGACAGGTTCCCCGGGGAGCTGTTTTTT. Its protein is CATSRDRFPGELFF.

The chain uses TRBV5-4 and TRBJ2-2; TRBD2 might be the D (5 bases). The germline V gene encodes CDR1 SGHNT and CDR2 YYREEE (reference sequence). This CDR3 has 17 amino acids. Trimming cost V 0 bases and J 0 bases, with 12 bases left between them. For the CDR3, the DNA is TGTGCCAGCAGCTTGGTGGGGAGCGGTTCGAACACCGGGGAGCTGTTTTTT. It encodes CASSLVGSGSNTGELFF.

The chain employs TRBV28 and TRBJ2-7, with a possible D match to TRBD2 (6 bases). The CDR3 is made up of 16 amino acids. V shed 3 bases and J shed 3 bases, with 18 bases lying between them. CDR1 and CDR2 (germline): MDHEN, SYDVKM. This chain's CDR3 is CASSLGPGSPLYEQYF. For the CDR3, the DNA is TGTGCCAGCAGTTTGGGTCCCGGGAGTCCCCTCTACGAGCAGTACTTC.

V usage is TRBV19 and J usage is TRBJ1-1; no clear D gene. V was cut by 2 bases and J by 1 base, with 17 bases left in between. Germline CDR1 and CDR2: LNHDA and SQIVND (reference sequence). The CDR3 is made up of 17 amino acids. CDR3 sequence: CASSIRSRGGPNTEAFF. The CDR3 DNA follows: TGTGCCAGTAGTATACGGTCCCGGGGAGGCCCGAACACTGAAGCTTTCTTT.

This clone appeared a few times. The chain has TRBV28 and TRBJ1-2; D may be TRBD1 (6 bases). The CDR3 length is 13 residues. The V gene's germline CDR1 is MDHEN and CDR2 SYDVKM. The ends were cut back, 3 bases at V and 4 bases at J, with 9 bases in the middle. CDR3 region: CASSLRTVYGYTF. As DNA, the CDR3 is TGTGCCAGCAGTTTGCGGACAGTCTATGGCTACACCTTC.

This clone has ten or more counts. V usage is TRBV2 and J usage is TRBJ1-4; tentative D call: TRBD1 (5 bases). Germline assignment: CDR1 SNHLY and CDR2 FYNNEI. This CDR3 comprises 12 residues. Trimming took 8 bases from V and 10 from J, leaving 14 bases between them. CDR3 bases: TGTGCCAGCCAGCGTGTGGGGGGAAAACTGTTTTTT. Translated: CASQRVGGKLFF.

The J gene is TRBJ2-3, the V gene TRBV29-1; D uncertain. The CDR3 covers 11 residues. Looked up from germline, CDR1 is SQVTM and CDR2 is ANQGSEA. The V end lost 5 bases, the J end lost 2 bases, and 5 bases lay between the germline ends. The CDR3 DNA follows: TGCAGCGTTCTCCTCACAGATACGCAGTATTTT. This gives the protein CSVLLTDTQYF.

The chain has TRBV11-2 and TRBJ2-2; TRBD2 agrees at 14 bases. CDR1 and CDR2 (germline): SGHAT, FQNNGV. The CDR3 is made up of 15 amino acids. The ends lost 5 bases at V and 7 bases at J; junction bases unmatched: 3. The CDR3 DNA reads as TGTGCCAGCAGCCAGACTAGCGGGGGGGGCGGGGAGCTGTTTTTT. Translated: CASSQTSGGGGELFF.

The V call is TRBV11-3, the J call TRBJ1-3, with D possibly matching TRBD1 (5 bases). The length of the CDR3 is 15 residues. Germline V gene lookup returns CDR1 SGHNT and CDR2 YENEEA. Deletions cut 6 bases from V and 2 bases from J, with 14 bases between. The CDR3 DNA follows: TGTGCCAGCAGTTTTCAGGGAATGACTGGAAACACCATATATTTT. The encoded protein is CASSFQGMTGNTIYF. Full variable domain (outside the CDR3, taken from reference TRBV11-3 and TRBJ1-3): EAGVVQSPRYKIIEKKQPVAFWCNPISGHNTLYWYLQNLGQGPELLIRYENEEAVDDSQLPKDRFSAERLKGVDSTLKIQPAELGDSAVYLCASSFQGMTGNTIYFGEGSWLTVV.

The J gene is TRBJ2-6, the V gene TRBV2, with 15 bases matching TRBD2. V shed 7 bases and J 1 base; nucleotides not matched to a gene: 5. Looked up from germline, CDR1 is SNHLY and CDR2 is FYNNEI. CDR3 length: 18 residues. The CDR3 nucleotides read TGTGCCAGCAATCAGGGGACTAGCGGGAGGTCTGGGGCCAACGTCCTGACTTTC. It codes for CASNQGTSGRSGANVLTF. The full variable domain, rest sourced from reference TRBV2 and TRBJ2-6, is EPEVTQTPSHQVTQMGQEVILRCVPISNHLYFYWYRQILGQKVEFLVSFYNNEISEKSEIFDDQFSVERPDGSNFTLKIRSTKLEDSAMYFCASNQGTSGRSGANVLTFGAGSRLTVL.

This clone came up a few times. V gene TRBV18 combines with J gene TRBJ2-5; 12 nucleotides align to TRBD2. CDR1 and CDR2 (germline): KGHSH, LQKENI. This CDR3 contains 15 residues. The ends lost 4 bases at V and 2 bases at J; junction bases unmatched: 2. The CDR3, as DNA: TGTGCCAGCTCACTAGGACTAGCGGGACAAGAGACCCAGTACTTC. Translating it yields CASSLGLAGQETQYF.